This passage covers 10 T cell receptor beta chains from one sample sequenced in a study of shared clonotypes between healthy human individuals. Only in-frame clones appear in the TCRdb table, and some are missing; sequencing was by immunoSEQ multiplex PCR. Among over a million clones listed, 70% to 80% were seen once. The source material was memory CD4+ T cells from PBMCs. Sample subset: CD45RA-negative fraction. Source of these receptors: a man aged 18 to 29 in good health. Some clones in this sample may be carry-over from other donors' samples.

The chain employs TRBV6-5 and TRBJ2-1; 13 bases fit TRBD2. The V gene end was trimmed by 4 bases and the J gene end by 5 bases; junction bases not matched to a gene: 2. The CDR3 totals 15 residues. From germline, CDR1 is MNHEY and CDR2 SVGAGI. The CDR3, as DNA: TGTGCCAGCAGTTTCGGACTAGCGGGAGACAATGAGCAGTTCTTC. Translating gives CASSFGLAGDNEQFF.

The CDR3 region is CASSAYGISNQPQHF. The DNA for the CDR3 is TGTGCCAGCAGTGCCTACGGAATAAGCAATCAGCCCCAGCATTTT. The V gene is TRBV6-1, the J gene TRBJ1-5; D is ambiguous. Trimming left V 4 bases short and J 1 base short, with 11 bases between. This CDR3 spans 15 amino acids. CDR1 is MNHNS and CDR2 is SASEGT in the germline V gene.

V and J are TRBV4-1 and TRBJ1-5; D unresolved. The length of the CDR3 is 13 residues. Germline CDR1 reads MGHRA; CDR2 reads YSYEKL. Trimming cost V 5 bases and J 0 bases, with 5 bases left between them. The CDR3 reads CASSYLSNQPQHF. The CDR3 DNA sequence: TGCGCCAGCAGCTACCTTAGCAATCAGCCCCAGCATTTT.

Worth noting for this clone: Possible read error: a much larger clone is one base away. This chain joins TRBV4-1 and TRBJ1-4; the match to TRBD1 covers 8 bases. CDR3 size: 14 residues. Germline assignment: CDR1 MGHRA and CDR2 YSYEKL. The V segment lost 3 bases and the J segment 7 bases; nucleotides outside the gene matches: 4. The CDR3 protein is CASSQTGAREKLFF. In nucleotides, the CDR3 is TGCGCCAGCAGCCAGACAGGGGCGCGTGAAAAACTGTTTTTT.

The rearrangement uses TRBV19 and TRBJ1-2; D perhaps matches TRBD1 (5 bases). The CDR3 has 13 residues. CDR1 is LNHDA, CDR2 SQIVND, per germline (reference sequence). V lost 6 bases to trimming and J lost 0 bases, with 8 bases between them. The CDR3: CASSLDTNYGYTF. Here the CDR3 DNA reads TGTGCCAGTAGCCTGGACACTAACTATGGCTACACCTTC.

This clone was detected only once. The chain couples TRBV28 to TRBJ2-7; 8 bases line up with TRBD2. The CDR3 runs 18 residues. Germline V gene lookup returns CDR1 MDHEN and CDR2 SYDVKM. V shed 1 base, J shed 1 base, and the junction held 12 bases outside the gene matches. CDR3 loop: CASSLYDSGTPFSYEQYF. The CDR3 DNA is TGTGCCAGCAGTTTATATGATAGCGGGACACCATTTTCCTACGAGCAGTACTTC.

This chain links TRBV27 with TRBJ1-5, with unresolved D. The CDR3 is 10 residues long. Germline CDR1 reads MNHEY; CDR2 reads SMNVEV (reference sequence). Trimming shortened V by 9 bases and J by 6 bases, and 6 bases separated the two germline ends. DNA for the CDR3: TGTGCCAGACTCCGTCAGCCCCAGCATTTT. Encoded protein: CARLRQPQHF.

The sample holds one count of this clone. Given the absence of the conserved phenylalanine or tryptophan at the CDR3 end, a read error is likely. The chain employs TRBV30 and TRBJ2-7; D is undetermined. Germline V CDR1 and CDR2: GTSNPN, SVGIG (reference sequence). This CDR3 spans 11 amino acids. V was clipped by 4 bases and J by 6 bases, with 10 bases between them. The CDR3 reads CAWTRGGEQYL. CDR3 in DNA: TGTGCCTGGACTAGAGGTGGCGAGCAGTACCTC.

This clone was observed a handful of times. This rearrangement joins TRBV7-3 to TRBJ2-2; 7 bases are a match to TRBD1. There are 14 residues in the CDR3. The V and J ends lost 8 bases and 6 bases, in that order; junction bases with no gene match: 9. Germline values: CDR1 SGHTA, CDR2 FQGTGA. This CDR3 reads CASSATGSPGELFF. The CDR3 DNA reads TGTGCCAGCTCTGCGACAGGGTCCCCCGGGGAGCTGTTTTTT.

CDR3: CASSPWTAGSGNTIYF. The DNA for the CDR3 is TGTGCCAGCAGCCCTTGGACGGCGGGCTCTGGAAACACCATATATTTT. This chain links TRBV9 with TRBJ1-3; D not certain. Germline V lookup: CDR1 SGDLS, CDR2 YYNGEE. V lost 4 bases and J 0 bases, leaving 14 bases between the germline ends. This CDR3 has 16 residues.